This entry is about one T cell receptor beta chain. As processed by the authors: Cell counts per sample came from amplifying reference gene primers. Measured with immunoSEQ multiplex PCR; TCRdb has only the in-frame clones, and not every one. For V, J and clone size, that table is used; D and trimming come from the DNA. This sample yields 180,000 or so clones, of which 75% to 90% are seen a single time; 6.5% to 9% belongs to the top ten. The data are from a study of blood T cell repertoires in COVID-19. On the study more broadly: COVID-19 samples from acute and convalescent phases originated in the United States, Italy and Spain. The analysed material was cDNA or gDNA that came from T cells, B-cell-depleted T cells, or PBMCs.

Seattle enrolled patients during active infection and tracked them longitudinally. Germline V gene data show CDR1 as LNHNV and CDR2 as YYDKDF (reference sequence). This CDR3 is built from 17 residues. The V gene end was trimmed by 0 bases and the J gene end by 5 bases; junction bases not matched to a gene: 8. The receptor was isolated from a woman aged 35 to 49 with COVID-19, enrolled during active disease. The sample taken for sequencing was peripheral blood. The chain carries TRBV15 and TRBJ2-1, with 9 nucleotides matching TRBD2. This CDR3 reads CATSRDPTSGRDNEQFF. The CDR3 DNA reads TGTGCCACCAGCAGAGATCCAACTAGCGGGCGTGACAATGAGCAGTTCTTC.